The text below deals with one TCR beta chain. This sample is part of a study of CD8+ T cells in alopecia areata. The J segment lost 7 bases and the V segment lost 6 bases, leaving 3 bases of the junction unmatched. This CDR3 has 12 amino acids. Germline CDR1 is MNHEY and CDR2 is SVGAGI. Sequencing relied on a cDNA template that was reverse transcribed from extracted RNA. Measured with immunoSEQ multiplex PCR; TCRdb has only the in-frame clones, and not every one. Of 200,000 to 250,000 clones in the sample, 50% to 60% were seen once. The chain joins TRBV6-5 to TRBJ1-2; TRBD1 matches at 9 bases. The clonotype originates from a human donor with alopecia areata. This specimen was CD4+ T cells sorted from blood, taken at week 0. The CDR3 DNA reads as TGTGCCAGCAGGGGACAGGGTGGTGGCTACACCTTC. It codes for CASRGQGGGYTF.